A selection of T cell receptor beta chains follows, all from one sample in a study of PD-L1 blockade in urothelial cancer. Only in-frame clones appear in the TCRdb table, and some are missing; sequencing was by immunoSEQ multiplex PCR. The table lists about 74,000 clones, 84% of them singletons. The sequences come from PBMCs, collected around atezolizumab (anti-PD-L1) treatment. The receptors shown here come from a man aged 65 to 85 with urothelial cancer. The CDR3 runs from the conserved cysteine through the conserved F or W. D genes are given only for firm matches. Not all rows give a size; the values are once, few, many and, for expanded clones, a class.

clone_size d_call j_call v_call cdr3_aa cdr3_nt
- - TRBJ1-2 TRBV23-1 CAGRQFNYGYTF TGCGCCGGCCGACAGTTTAACTATGGCTACACCTTC
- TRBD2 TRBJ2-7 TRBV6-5 CASRPRTSGSYEQYF TGTGCCAGCAGGCCCAGGACTAGCGGGAGCTACGAGCAGTACTTC
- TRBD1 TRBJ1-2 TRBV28 CASRSSHDRAGYTF TGTGCCAGCAGGTCCTCTCACGACAGGGCTGGCTACACCTTC
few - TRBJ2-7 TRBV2 CASSGQGAGEQYF TGTGCCAGCAGTGGCCAAGGGGCGGGGGAGCAGTACTTC
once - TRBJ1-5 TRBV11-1 CASSFRGDNQPQHF TGTGCCAGCAGCTTCCGGGGGGACAATCAGCCCCAGCATTTT
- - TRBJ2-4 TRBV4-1 CASSQAGNIQYF TGCGCCAGCAGCCAAGCGGGGAACATTCAGTACTTC
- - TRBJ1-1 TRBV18 CASWTGQNTEAFF TGTGCCAGCTGGACGGGACAGAACACTGAAGCTTTCTTT
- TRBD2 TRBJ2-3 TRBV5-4 CASSFMGLGSTDTQYF TGTGCCAGCAGCTTTATGGGACTAGGGAGCACAGATACGCAGTATTTT
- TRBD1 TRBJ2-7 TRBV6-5 CASSDRALYEQYF TGTGCCAGCAGCGACAGGGCACTTTACGAGCAGTACTTC
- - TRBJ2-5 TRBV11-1 CASSPVVGFMGGQETQYF TGTGCCAGCAGTCCTGTGGTGGGGTTTATGGGAGGACAAGAGACCCAGTACTTC
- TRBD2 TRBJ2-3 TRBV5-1 CASSLLTSLAAKTDTQYF TGCGCCAGCAGCTTGCTCACTTCACTAGCGGCAAAAACAGATACGCAGTATTTT
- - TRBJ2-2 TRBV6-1 CATIQGNTGELFF TGTGCCACCATACAGGGTAACACCGGGGAGCTGTTTTTT
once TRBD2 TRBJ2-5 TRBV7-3 CASRASGRAETQYF TGTGCCAGCAGGGCTAGCGGGAGAGCAGAGACCCAGTACTTC
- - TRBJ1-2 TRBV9 CASRGTINYGYTF TGTGCCAGCAGGGGGACAATAAACTATGGCTACACCTTC
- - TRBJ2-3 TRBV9 CASSVEVGGSTDTQYF TGTGCCAGCAGCGTAGAGGTGGGAGGCTCCACAGATACGCAGTATTTT
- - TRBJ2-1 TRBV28 CASSSPPGNRHEQFF TGTGCCAGCAGTTCGCCCCCGGGAAACCGCCATGAGCAGTTCTTC
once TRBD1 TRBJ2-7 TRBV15 CATSRDRGSYYEQYF TGTGCCACCAGCAGGGACAGGGGGTCCTACTACGAGCAGTACTTC
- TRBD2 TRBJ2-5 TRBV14 CASSQWSSGAQETQYF TGTGCCAGCAGCCAATGGTCTAGCGGGGCCCAAGAGACCCAGTACTTC
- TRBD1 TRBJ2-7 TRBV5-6 CASSRQGGREQYF TGTGCCAGCAGCAGACAGGGGGGACGCGAGCAGTACTTC
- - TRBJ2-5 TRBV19 CASSIRELQETQYF TGTGCCAGTAGTATTCGGGAATTACAAGAGACCCAGTACTTC
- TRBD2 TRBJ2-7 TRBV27 CASSLSAGVNEQYF TGTGCCAGCAGTTTATCGGCGGGAGTCAACGAGCAGTACTTC
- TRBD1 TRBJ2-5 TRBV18 CASSPRRLTGKQETQYF TGTGCCAGCTCACCCCGAAGATTGACAGGGAAGCAAGAGACCCAGTACTTC
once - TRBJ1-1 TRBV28 CATFAGLWAEAFF TGTGCCACCTTCGCGGGGTTGTGGGCTGAAGCTTTCTTT
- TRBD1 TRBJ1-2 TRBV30 CASSPGTASGYTF TGTGCCTCATCCCCCGGGACAGCAAGTGGCTACACCTTC
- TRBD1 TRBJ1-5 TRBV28 CASRSQGGNQPQHF TGTGCCAGCCGATCCCAGGGGGGCAATCAGCCCCAGCATTTT
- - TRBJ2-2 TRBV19 CASSIRTDLTGELFF TGTGCCAGTAGTATCAGGACAGATCTCACCGGGGAGCTGTTTTTT
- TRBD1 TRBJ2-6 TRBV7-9 CASSSGRDRSFSGANVLTF TGTGCCAGCAGCTCAGGCCGGGACAGGTCGTTCTCTGGGGCCAACGTCCTGACTTTC
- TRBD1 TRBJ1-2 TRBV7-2 CASSNRDRGYGYTF TGTGCCAGCAGCAACCGGGACAGGGGGTATGGCTACACCTTC
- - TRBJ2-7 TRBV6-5 CASKTVSLNYEQYF TGTGCCAGCAAGACAGTAAGCCTAAACTACGAGCAGTACTTC
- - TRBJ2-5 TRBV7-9 CASSLARLATETQYF TGTGCCAGCAGCTTAGCGAGGCTAGCTACGGAGACCCAGTACTTC
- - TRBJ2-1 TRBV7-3 CASSHTSTRGTQQFF TGTGCCAGCAGCCACACCTCGACTAGGGGAACGCAGCAGTTCTTC
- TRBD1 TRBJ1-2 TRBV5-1 CASSPTGTGVYGYTF TGCGCCAGCAGCCCCACCGGGACAGGGGTATATGGCTACACCTTC
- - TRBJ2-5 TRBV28 CASSLRGLRIQETQYF TGTGCCAGCAGTTTAAGGGGTCTTAGAATCCAAGAGACCCAGTACTTC
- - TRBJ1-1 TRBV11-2 CASSSRVGVTNTEAFF TGTGCCAGCAGCTCCCGGGTAGGGGTGACGAACACTGAAGCTTTCTTT
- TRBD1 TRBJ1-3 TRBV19 CASLGRAQGTVSGNTIYF TGTGCCAGCTTGGGCCGCGCACAGGGGACGGTCTCTGGAAACACCATATATTTT
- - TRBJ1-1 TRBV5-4 CASSSTANTEAFF TGTGCCAGCAGCTCGACAGCAAACACTGAAGCTTTCTTT
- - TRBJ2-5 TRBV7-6 CASSLVAGGGQETQYF TGTGCCAGCAGCTTAGTAGCTGGCGGTGGCCAAGAGACCCAGTACTTC
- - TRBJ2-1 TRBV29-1 CSAPTPPSSYNEQFF TGCAGCGCCCCGACACCCCCGAGCTCCTACAATGAGCAGTTCTTC
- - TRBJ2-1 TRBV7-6 CASSPRLEREQFF TGTGCCAGCAGCCCCCGACTAGAACGGGAGCAGTTCTTC
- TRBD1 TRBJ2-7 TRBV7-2 CASSLTGFSYEQYF TGTGCCAGCAGCTTGACAGGGTTTTCCTACGAGCAGTACTTC
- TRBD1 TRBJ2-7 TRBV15 CATSITGTGYYEQYF TGTGCCACCAGCATTACCGGGACAGGCTACTACGAGCAGTACTTC
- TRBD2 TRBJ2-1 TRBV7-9 CASSLSGLAGVGFEQFF TGTGCCAGCAGCTTATCCGGACTAGCGGGAGTAGGGTTTGAGCAGTTCTTC
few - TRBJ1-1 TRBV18 CASSTTEQGSEAFF TGTGCCAGCTCGACGACCGAACAGGGATCTGAAGCTTTCTTT
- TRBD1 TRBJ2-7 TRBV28 CASSPPRTGGVYEQYF TGTGCCAGCAGCCCACCAAGGACAGGGGGTGTCTACGAGCAGTACTTC
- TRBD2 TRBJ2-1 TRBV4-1 CASSRDLPGTSNEQFF TGCGCCAGCAGCCGAGACTTACCCGGGACTAGCAATGAGCAGTTCTTC
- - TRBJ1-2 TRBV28 CASSLTGNYGYTF TGTGCCAGCAGCCTCACAGGGAACTATGGCTACACCTTC
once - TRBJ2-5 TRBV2 CASSEGLGAAETQYF TGTGCCAGCAGTGAGGGCTTGGGGGCGGCAGAGACCCAGTACTTC
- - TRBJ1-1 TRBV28 CASSQRGTEAFF TGTGCCAGCAGCCAGCGAGGCACTGAAGCTTTCTTT
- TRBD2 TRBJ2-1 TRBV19 CASSLGRSYNEQFF TGTGCCAGTAGCCTCGGGAGGTCCTACAATGAGCAGTTCTTC
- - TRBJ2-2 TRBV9 CASSVEGGASTGELFF TGTGCCAGCAGCGTAGAAGGAGGGGCTTCCACCGGGGAGCTGTTTTTT